This note documents a single T cell receptor (beta chain) sequence. This sample is part of a study of blood T cell repertoires in COVID-19. Per the authors' pipeline: Nucleated cell number was recorded as an estimate derived from reference gene primer amplification. TCRdb keeps only in-frame clones here, not all; method: immunoSEQ multiplex PCR. That table is the source of V, J and clone size, and D and trimming were worked out from the DNA. The sample contains 250,000 to 400,000 clones, roughly 88% of which appear only once. The specimen was peripheral blood. The TCR originated in a woman in her thirties with COVID-19, enrolled during active disease.

Written as DNA, the CDR3 is TGTGCCAGCAGTTCAGGGGCTTTCACAGATACGCAGTATTTT. Encoded protein: CASSSGAFTDTQYF. The chain recombines TRBV28 with TRBJ2-3; D perhaps matches TRBD1 (6 bases). V lost 4 bases and J lost 2, with 10 bases in between. The germline V gene encodes CDR1 MDHEN and CDR2 SYDVKM. CDR3 length equals 14 residues.